Below, 11 T cell receptor beta chains from the same sample are listed, as sequenced in a study of shared clonotypes between healthy human individuals. Only in-frame clones appear in the TCRdb table, and some are missing; sequencing was by immunoSEQ multiplex PCR. Of over 1.5 million clones detected, under 99% appear once; the ten largest clones hold about 0.42%. Material: naive CD4+ T cells sorted from blood. Subset described: CD45RA+ positively selected. All receptors derive from a man aged 25-40 years in good health.

Worth noting for this clone: The same CDR3 also results from other DNA sequences found in this sample. V is TRBV20-1 and J is TRBJ2-7; no definite D call. The germline V and J ends were trimmed by 3 bases and 3 bases, with 6 bases remaining between them. The CDR3 is 11 amino acids. Germline V gene lookup returns CDR1 DFQATT and CDR2 SNEGSKA (reference sequence). The CDR3 reads CSASRLYEQYF. CDR3 sequence (DNA): TGCAGTGCTAGTAGGCTCTACGAGCAGTACTTC.

The chain recombines TRBV28 with TRBJ2-1, with D perhaps matching TRBD2 (5 bases). The CDR3 is made up of 14 amino acids. Germline V gives CDR1 MDHEN, CDR2 SYDVKM. V was pared by 11 bases and J by 4 bases, with 18 bases between. The CDR3: CASQGVGDYNEQFF. CDR3 DNA: TGTGCCTCCCAAGGAGTCGGGGATTACAATGAGCAGTTCTTC.

This chain joins TRBV4-2 and TRBJ2-1, with D maybe TRBD2 (6 bases). This CDR3 is 13 amino acids long. Trimming removed 4 bases from V and 3 bases from J, with 7 bases in between. The germline CDR1 and CDR2 sequences are LGHNA and YNFKEQ. The CDR3 here is CASSREVYNEQFF. The CDR3, as DNA: TGTGCCAGCAGCCGGGAGGTCTACAATGAGCAGTTCTTC.

The rearrangement joins TRBV7-9 to TRBJ2-7; a possible D gene is TRBD1 (6 bases). The CDR3 is 14 amino acids. Germline V CDR1 and CDR2: SEHNR, FQNEAQ (reference sequence). Trimming took off 4 bases at V and 3 bases at J, with 13 bases between the two ends. CDR3 bases: TGTGCCAGCAGCTATACAGGGAGAGGCTACGAGCAGTACTTC. Translating gives CASSYTGRGYEQYF.

V usage is TRBV14 and J usage is TRBJ2-2; 7 bases map to TRBD1. Germline CDR1 and CDR2: SGHDN and FVKESK. The V and J ends lost 1 base and 4 bases, in that order; junction bases with no gene match: 6. The CDR3 contains 16 residues. The CDR3 DNA reads as TGTGCCAGCAGCCAAGTCCGCGCAGGGGGCACCGGGGAGCTGTTTTTT. It yields the protein CASSQVRAGGTGELFF. The complete variable domain, with remaining parts taken from reference TRBV14 and TRBJ2-2, reads EAGVTQFPSHSVIEKGQTVTLRCDPISGHDNLYWYRRVMGKEIKFLLHFVKESKQDESGMPNNRFLAERTGGTYSTLKVQPAELEDSGVYFCASSQVRAGGTGELFFGEGSRLTVL.

The genes are TRBV28 and TRBJ2-4, with 7 bases that match TRBD2. Germline CDR1 MDHEN, CDR2 SYDVKM. The CDR3 runs to 15 residues. V dropped 4 bases and J dropped 1; count of bases not matched to a gene: 4. In DNA, the CDR3 is TGTGCCAGCAGTTGGGGAGGGGCCGCCAAAAACATTCAGTACTTC. This encodes CASSWGGAAKNIQYF.

The rearrangement uses TRBV5-6 and TRBJ1-4; TRBD1 matches 7 bases. V shed 4 bases, J shed 1 base, and the junction held 4 bases outside the gene matches. Germline V gene sequence: CDR1 SGHDT, CDR2 YYEEEE. There are 15 residues in the CDR3. The CDR3 nucleotides read TGTGCCAGCAGCCCGACAGGGCTAACTAATGAAAAACTGTTTTTT. It codes for CASSPTGLTNEKLFF.

This chain joins TRBV10-3 and TRBJ2-7; maybe TRBD2 (5 bases). The germline V gene encodes CDR1 ENHRY and CDR2 SYGVKD. The CDR3 totals 12 residues. V was clipped by 6 bases and J by 3 bases, with 9 bases between them. For the CDR3, the DNA is TGTGCCATCAGGGGCGAGGGCTACGAGCAGTACTTC. As protein: CAIRGEGYEQYF.

The rearrangement joins TRBV4-1 to TRBJ2-7; 9 bases line up with TRBD2. V was pared by 4 bases and J by 0 bases, with 4 bases of the junction left unmatched. This CDR3 comprises 15 residues. Germline-derived CDR1 and CDR2 are MGHRA and YSYEKL. The CDR3, as DNA: TGCGCCAGCAGCCCGGGACTAGCACTCTCCTACGAGCAGTACTTC. Protein sequence: CASSPGLALSYEQYF.

The chain employs TRBV6-5 and TRBJ1-1; 7 bases are a match to TRBD1. This CDR3 is built from 14 residues. Per the germline V gene, CDR1 is MNHEY and CDR2 is SVGAGI. Germline trimming cut 6 bases from V and 4 bases from J; bases unmatched to any gene: 8. The CDR3 region is CASRKTGKFTEAFF. DNA of the CDR3: TGTGCCAGCAGGAAGACAGGGAAGTTCACTGAAGCTTTCTTT.

The chain recombines TRBV7-9 with TRBJ2-1, with 8 bases aligning to TRBD1. The germline gives CDR1 SEHNR, CDR2 FQNEAQ (reference sequence). Unmatched junction bases numbered 5, after V lost 5 bases and J lost 8 bases. This CDR3 is built from 13 residues. CDR3 nucleotide sequence: TGTGCCAGCAGCCAGGACAGGGAGGATGAGCAGTTCTTC. Translated, it gives CASSQDREDEQFF. The full variable domain, rest sourced from reference TRBV7-9 and TRBJ2-1, is DTGVSQNPRHKITKRGQNVTFRCDPISEHNRLYWYRQTLGQGPEFLTYFQNEAQLEKSRLLSDRFSAERPKGSFSTLEIQRTEQGDSAMYLCASSQDREDEQFFGPGTRLTVL.